The clone carrying this T cell receptor (beta chain) was seen a few times. The antigen is not known. This specimen belongs to a study of blood T cells in healthy people across ages. The CDR3 sequence is 11 residues long. Germline assignment: CDR1 KGHDR and CDR2 SFDVKD. Trimming cost V 6 bases and J 4 bases, with 3 bases left between them. The use of a sample-barcoded 5' primer and a J-beta primer mix characterized a second PCR of 7 to 11 cycles. TCRdb itself ran the 5' RACE reads through MiXCR, one entry per CDR3 protein. The sample records around 1,000,000 distinct CDR3 sequences, about 25% being singletons. Findings and caveats of the study: Per million T cells, TCR beta diversity dropped about linearly as age rose.

These data were likewise used in another study, on T cells of mothers and their children. That paper adds: Per 15 ul, 1.5 ug of RNA was used, with all extracted RNA going into cDNA synthesis.

The material sequenced was blood. This chain links TRBV24-1 with TRBJ2-1; no firm D call. The clonotype comes from a girl aged 2-15 years in good health. The CDR3 region is CATSSYNEQFF. The CDR3 DNA reads TGTGCCACCAGTTCATACAATGAGCAGTTCTTC.